This T cell receptor (beta chain) was sequenced during a study of CD4 T cells in relation to SARS-CoV-2 and coronaviruses. CD4+ T cells from unexposed donors were obtained before the COVID-19 pandemic (2011-2018). Only in-frame clones appear in the TCRdb table, and some are missing; sequencing was by immunoSEQ multiplex PCR. The data show approximately 70,000 clones, more than 85% seen once. The receptor comes from a human donor in good health. The sequenced material came from naive CD4+ T cells from PBMCs. Stated subset: naive CD4+ T cells isolated by negative enrichment.

The CDR3 here is CASRTGQVSTDTQYF. The CDR3 nucleotides read TGCGCCAGCAGGACAGGACAGGTTAGCACAGATACGCAGTATTTT. V is TRBV5-1 and J is TRBJ2-3; 7 bases are shared with TRBD1. The CDR3 totals 15 residues. J was trimmed by 0 bases and V by 5 bases; bases with no gene match: 6. CDR1 is SGHRS and CDR2 is YFSETQ in the germline V gene.